A single sample gave rise to the 30 T cell receptor beta chains below, sequenced in a study of response to subunit inactivated influenza vaccine. Using its own MiXCR run on the RT-PCR reads, TCRdb lists one record per CDR3 protein. The sample contains approximately 500,000 distinct CDR3 sequences, under 15% of which appear only once. This material consisted of PBMCs from blood, taken roughly 48 days after vaccination. The receptors come from a middle-aged man who received an inactivated influenza vaccine.

Ten or more counts support this clonotype. The rearrangement links TRBV6-5 to TRBJ2-5, with D unresolved. The V gene's germline CDR1 is MNHEY and CDR2 SVGAGI. V was trimmed by 6 bases and J by 5 bases, leaving 10 bases between them. The CDR3 is 12 residues long. CDR3 in amino acids: CASRTNLETQYF. The CDR3, as DNA: TGTGCCAGCAGGACGAACCTGGAGACCCAGTACTTC.

This clonotype came up a few times. This sequence joins TRBV7-9 and TRBJ1-2; TRBD1 is a possible D gene (5 bases). This CDR3 spans 11 amino acids. Germline V gene data show CDR1 as SEHNR and CDR2 as FQNEAQ (reference sequence). Trimming shortened V by 10 bases and J by 7 bases, and 13 bases separated the two germline ends. CDR3 residues: CAIREGSGYTF. CDR3 nucleotide sequence: TGTGCCATCAGGGAGGGGTCTGGCTACACCTTC.

This clonotype was counted only a few times. The chain joins TRBV6-2 or TRBV6-3 to TRBJ2-1; 9 bases are a match to TRBD2. Germline V gene lookup returns CDR1 MNHEY and CDR2 SVGEGT. The length of the CDR3 is 17 residues. The trim removed 11 bases at V and 0 bases at J, leaving 14 bases unmatched. The CDR3 region is CAGSGLASFSSYNEQFF. In DNA, the CDR3 is TGTGCCGGCTCCGGACTAGCGTCATTTAGCTCCTACAATGAGCAGTTCTTC.

The chain has TRBV2 and TRBJ2-1; weak D call: TRBD1 (6 bases). The CDR3 runs 15 residues. Trimming shortened V by 4 bases and J by 1 base, and 11 bases separated the two germline ends. Germline V gene data show CDR1 as SNHLY and CDR2 as FYNNEI. The CDR3 loop reads CASSVGRGSYNEQFF. The CDR3 bases are TGTGCCAGCAGTGTGGGAAGGGGGTCCTACAATGAGCAGTTCTTC.

The chain recombines TRBV12-3 or TRBV12-4 with TRBJ2-5; possibly TRBD2 for D (6 bases). V lost 2 bases to trimming and J lost 4 bases, with 11 bases between them. This CDR3 is built from 14 residues. The CDR3 nucleotides read TGTGCCAGCAGTTTAATCGGGCGGGGAGAGACCCAGTACTTC. Translating it yields CASSLIGRGETQYF.

This clonotype showed up many times. V and J are TRBV4-3 and TRBJ1-2, with D uncertain. Germline CDR1 and CDR2: LGHNA and YSLEER. Trimming stripped 1 base from V and 5 bases from J, with 5 bases between. This CDR3 comprises 12 residues. CDR3 in amino acids: CASSQAGYGYTF. CDR3 DNA: TGCGCCAGCAGCCAAGCGGGTTATGGCTACACCTTC.

This clonotype was observed a few times. The rearrangement uses TRBV25-1 and TRBJ2-1; 7 bases fit TRBD2. The CDR3 contains 13 residues. The V gene's germline CDR1 is MGHDK and CDR2 SYGVNS. V was pared by 1 base and J by 12 bases, with 6 bases of the junction left unmatched. Here the CDR3 reads CASSELGGGRQFF. The DNA for the CDR3 is TGTGCCAGCAGTGAATTGGGGGGGGGTAGGCAGTTCTTC.

The rearrangement links TRBV7-2 to TRBJ1-4, with TRBD1 identical over 8 bases. V shed 3 bases and J 5 bases; nucleotides not matched to a gene: 5. CDR1 is SGHTA and CDR2 is FQGNSA in the germline V gene. The CDR3 loop spans 15 amino acids. This CDR3 reads CASSFTRTGNEKLFF. The CDR3 nucleotides read TGTGCCAGCAGCTTTACGAGGACAGGGAATGAAAAACTGTTTTTT.

This chain links TRBV4-2 with TRBJ2-3; D possibly corresponds to TRBD2 (5 bases). The CDR3 length is 14 residues. Germline CDR1 and CDR2: LGHNA and YNFKEQ. The germline V and J ends were trimmed by 1 base and 4 bases, with 9 bases remaining between them. The CDR3 protein is CASSQGAGADTQYF. The CDR3 nucleotides read TGTGCCAGCAGCCAAGGGGCCGGGGCAGATACGCAGTATTTT.

To note about this clonotype: Relative to the germline gene, one junction end is altered; a read error may explain this. This chain uses TRBV20-1 with TRBJ2-1; the match to TRBD2 covers 9 bases. This CDR3 region has 15 residues. CDR1 is DFQATT and CDR2 is SNEGSKA in the germline V gene (reference sequence). CDR3 residues: CSARDLQREVYEHFF. As DNA, the CDR3 is TGCAGTGCTAGAGATCTTCAGCGGGAGGTCTATGAGCACTTCTTC.

This clonotype was seen a handful of times. The chain employs TRBV7-9 and TRBJ2-7, with D perhaps being TRBD1 or TRBD2 (5 bases each). The CDR3 runs to 15 residues. Deletions cut 5 bases from V and 3 bases from J, with 17 bases between. CDR1 and CDR2 from the germline V gene are SEHNR and FQNEAQ (reference sequence). CDR3 nucleotide sequence: TGTGCCAGCAGCCCCGTTGTTGGGGGATTCTACGAGCAGTACTTC. It yields the protein CASSPVVGGFYEQYF.

This clonotype came up many times. The gene calls are TRBV12-3 or TRBV12-4 and TRBJ2-7; TRBD2 matches 7 bases. V trimming: 4 bases; J trimming: 5 bases; junction bases outside the gene matches: 11. The CDR3 spans 15 residues. The CDR3 reads CASSWEGWGKDEQYF. CDR3 nucleotides: TGTGCCAGCAGTTGGGAGGGATGGGGGAAGGACGAGCAGTACTTC.

Ten or more counts support this clonotype. The chain has TRBV7-9 and TRBJ1-2, with 7 bases lining up with TRBD1. Germline V gene data show CDR1 as SEHNR and CDR2 as FQNEAQ (reference sequence). The CDR3 contains 13 residues. J lost 6 bases, V lost 5 bases, and 6 bases had no gene match. CDR3 DNA: TGTGCCAGCAGCCCGCAGACAGGGAATGGCTACACCTTC. Protein: CASSPQTGNGYTF.

Points on this clonotype: A much larger clone lies one base from this, so it may be a read error. V is TRBV12-3 or TRBV12-4 and J is TRBJ2-1; D is unresolved. This CDR3 is 14 amino acids long. The CDR3 loop is CARSLSRPRFEQFF. The CDR3, as DNA: TGTGCCAGGAGTTTATCAAGGCCCAGGTTTGAGCAGTTCTTC.

V usage is TRBV19 and J usage is TRBJ2-7; 9 nucleotides align to TRBD2. The CDR3 runs to 15 residues. With 3 bases clipped from V and 2 bases from J, the junction kept 5 bases outside the gene matches. Germline CDR1 LNHDA, CDR2 SQIVND (reference sequence). In nucleotides, the CDR3 is TGTGCCAGTAGTATCCGCGGGGGGGCTGCCTACGAGCAGTACTTC. Translating it yields CASSIRGGAAYEQYF. Drawing the rest from reference TRBV19 and TRBJ2-7, the complete variable domain is DGGITQSPKYLFRKEGQNVTLSCEQNLNHDAMYWYRQDPGQGLRLIYYSQIVNDFQKGDIAEGYSVSREKKESFPLTVTSAQKNPTAFYLCASSIRGGAAYEQYFGPGTRLTVT.

The chain is built from TRBV4-3 and TRBJ2-7; no clear D. V was shortened by 0 bases and J by 6 bases, with 12 bases between the two germline ends. The germline V gene has CDR1 LGHNA and CDR2 YSLEER. The CDR3 is made up of 14 amino acids. CDR3 sequence (DNA): TGCGCCAGCAGCCAAGAGCCAAACATTTTCGAGCAGTACTTC. It yields the protein CASSQEPNIFEQYF.

This clonotype was detected ten times or more. The junction differs from germline at one of its ends, possibly a read error. The genes are TRBV7-8 and TRBJ1-6; D is unclear. The CDR3 covers 16 residues. CDR1 is SGHVS and CDR2 is FQNEAQ in the germline V gene. CDR3 sequence (DNA): TGTGCCAGCAGCTCCGGCGAAGGAAGCTATTATTCACCCCTCCACTTT. This sequence encodes CASSSGEGSYYSPLHF.

The chain has TRBV7-2 and TRBJ2-1; 7 bases line up with TRBD2. Looked up from germline, CDR1 is SGHTA and CDR2 is FQGNSA. This CDR3 comprises 14 residues. V lost 6 bases to trimming and J lost 3 bases; unmatched junction nucleotides: 5. The CDR3 sequence is CASRGLLNYNEQFF. Here the CDR3 DNA reads TGTGCCAGCAGGGGACTACTTAACTACAATGAGCAGTTCTTC.

This clonotype has only a few counts. This rearrangement joins TRBV5-1 to TRBJ2-1; 11 bases map to TRBD1. Unmatched junction bases numbered 6, after V lost 5 bases and J lost 5 bases. Germline V CDR1 and CDR2: SGHRS, YFSETQ. The CDR3 length is 15 residues. Written as DNA, the CDR3 is TGCGCCAGCAGGCAGGGACAGGGGGTCCACAATGAGCAGTTCTTC. This sequence encodes CASRQGQGVHNEQFF.

The V and J genes are TRBV2 and TRBJ2-4; possibly TRBD2 for D (5 bases). Germline-derived CDR1 and CDR2 are SNHLY and FYNNEI. The CDR3 contains 17 residues. Trimming pared 5 bases from V and 0 bases from J, leaving 17 bases between. The DNA of the CDR3 is TGTGCCAGCAGTTGGCCCCCGGACTCCTTAGCCAAAAACATTCAGTACTTC. Protein sequence: CASSWPPDSLAKNIQYF.

This chain uses TRBV7-2 with TRBJ1-4; D remains unclear. From germline, CDR1 is SGHTA and CDR2 FQGNSA. Between the trimmed V and J ends, which lost 1 base and 10 bases, there was a span of 10 bases. The CDR3 is 13 residues long. The CDR3 bases are TGTGCCAGCAGCTTAGGCTGGGTGGGAAAACTGTTTTTT. It codes for CASSLGWVGKLFF.

This clonotype showed up many times. V usage is TRBV14 and J usage is TRBJ2-7, with 8 nucleotides matching TRBD1. The CDR3 is made up of 15 amino acids. The J segment lost 3 bases and the V segment lost 4 bases, leaving 8 bases of the junction unmatched. Germline CDR1 reads SGHDN; CDR2 reads FVKESK. For the CDR3, the DNA is TGTGCCAGCAGCCGTTCAGGACAGGGAGGCTACGAGCAGTACTTC. This translates into CASSRSGQGGYEQYF.

This clonotype was seen a few times. One end of the junction fails to match germline, which may point to a read error. V gene TRBV5-6 combines with J gene TRBJ2-7; 10 bases align to TRBD2. The CDR3 is made up of 13 amino acids. Looked up from germline, CDR1 is SGHDT and CDR2 is YYEEEE. CDR3 in DNA: TGTGCCAGCAGCTTGGCCGGAGCGGGGGGGACGGTCTTC. This sequence encodes CASSLAGAGGTVF.

The gene calls are TRBV7-9 and TRBJ1-4, with D perhaps matching TRBD1 (6 bases). The CDR3 loop spans 15 amino acids. V lost 5 bases and J lost 4, with 14 bases in between. Germline assignment: CDR1 SEHNR and CDR2 FQNEAQ (reference sequence). The CDR3 DNA reads as TGTGCCAGCAGCCCAACAGGGCTTGGTAATGAAAAACTGTTTTTT. Protein sequence: CASSPTGLGNEKLFF.

The V gene is TRBV20-1, the J gene TRBJ2-3; 12 positions agree with TRBD2. This CDR3 region has 17 residues. CDR1 DFQATT and CDR2 SNEGSKA come from the germline V gene (reference sequence). Here the CDR3 reads CCASGQLAGGITDTQYF. The CDR3 bases are TGCTGCGCTAGCGGTCAACTAGCGGGAGGAATCACAGATACGCAGTATTTT.

This clonotype has just a few counts. The genes are TRBV11-2 and TRBJ2-7, with 8 bases matching TRBD1. The CDR3 is 15 residues long. CDR1 and CDR2 from the germline V gene are SGHAT and FQNNGV. With V trimmed by 1 base and J by 7 bases, 9 bases remained unmatched. The CDR3 reads CASSLGSAGGSEQYF. The CDR3 region has the DNA TGTGCCAGCAGCTTAGGATCTGCAGGGGGCTCTGAGCAGTACTTC. The full variable domain, completed using reference TRBV11-2 and TRBJ2-7, is EAGVAQSPRYKIIEKRQSVAFWCNPISGHATLYWYQQILGQGPKLLIQFQNNGVVDDSQLPKDRFSAERLKGVDSTLKIQPAKLEDSAVYLCASSLGSAGGSEQYFGPGTRLTVT.

This clonotype was seen a handful of times. V is TRBV19 and J is TRBJ2-7; D uncertain. Trimming stripped 3 bases from V and 0 bases from J, with 6 bases between. Germline CDR1 LNHDA, CDR2 SQIVND (reference sequence). This CDR3 is 13 amino acids long. The CDR3 nucleotides are TGTGCCAGTAGTATCTACTTCTCCTACGAGCAGTACTTC. This gives the protein CASSIYFSYEQYF. The full variable domain, with the rest looked up from reference TRBV19 and TRBJ2-7, is DGGITQSPKYLFRKEGQNVTLSCEQNLNHDAMYWYRQDPGQGLRLIYYSQIVNDFQKGDIAEGYSVSREKKESFPLTVTSAQKNPTAFYLCASSIYFSYEQYFGPGTRLTVT.

The table lists this clonotype with a few counts. The chain joins TRBV12-3 or TRBV12-4 to TRBJ1-3; D gene uncertain. This CDR3 is 15 amino acids long. V dropped 2 bases and J dropped 0 bases, with 8 bases sitting between them. In DNA form, the CDR3 reads TGTGCCAGCAGTTTAAGTCACACCTCTGGAAACACCATATATTTT. This sequence encodes CASSLSHTSGNTIYF.

The chain employs TRBV7-9 and TRBJ1-5; TRBD1 might be the D (5 bases). In germline, CDR1 is SEHNR, CDR2 FQNEAQ (reference sequence). The CDR3 has 13 residues. V was trimmed by 5 bases and J by 4 bases, leaving 9 bases between them. The CDR3 is CASSRDPNQPQHF. For the CDR3, the DNA is TGTGCCAGCAGCCGGGACCCAAATCAGCCCCAGCATTTT.

This clonotype appeared a single time. The chain uses TRBV5-1 and TRBJ2-3, with TRBD2 matching over 7 bases. This CDR3 is 14 amino acids long. Looked up from germline, CDR1 is SGHRS and CDR2 is YFSETQ. V lost 5 bases to trimming and J lost 2 bases; unmatched junction nucleotides: 5. The CDR3 protein is CASRAGTTTDTQYF. CDR3 nucleotide sequence: TGCGCCAGCAGAGCCGGGACTACCACAGATACGCAGTATTTT.